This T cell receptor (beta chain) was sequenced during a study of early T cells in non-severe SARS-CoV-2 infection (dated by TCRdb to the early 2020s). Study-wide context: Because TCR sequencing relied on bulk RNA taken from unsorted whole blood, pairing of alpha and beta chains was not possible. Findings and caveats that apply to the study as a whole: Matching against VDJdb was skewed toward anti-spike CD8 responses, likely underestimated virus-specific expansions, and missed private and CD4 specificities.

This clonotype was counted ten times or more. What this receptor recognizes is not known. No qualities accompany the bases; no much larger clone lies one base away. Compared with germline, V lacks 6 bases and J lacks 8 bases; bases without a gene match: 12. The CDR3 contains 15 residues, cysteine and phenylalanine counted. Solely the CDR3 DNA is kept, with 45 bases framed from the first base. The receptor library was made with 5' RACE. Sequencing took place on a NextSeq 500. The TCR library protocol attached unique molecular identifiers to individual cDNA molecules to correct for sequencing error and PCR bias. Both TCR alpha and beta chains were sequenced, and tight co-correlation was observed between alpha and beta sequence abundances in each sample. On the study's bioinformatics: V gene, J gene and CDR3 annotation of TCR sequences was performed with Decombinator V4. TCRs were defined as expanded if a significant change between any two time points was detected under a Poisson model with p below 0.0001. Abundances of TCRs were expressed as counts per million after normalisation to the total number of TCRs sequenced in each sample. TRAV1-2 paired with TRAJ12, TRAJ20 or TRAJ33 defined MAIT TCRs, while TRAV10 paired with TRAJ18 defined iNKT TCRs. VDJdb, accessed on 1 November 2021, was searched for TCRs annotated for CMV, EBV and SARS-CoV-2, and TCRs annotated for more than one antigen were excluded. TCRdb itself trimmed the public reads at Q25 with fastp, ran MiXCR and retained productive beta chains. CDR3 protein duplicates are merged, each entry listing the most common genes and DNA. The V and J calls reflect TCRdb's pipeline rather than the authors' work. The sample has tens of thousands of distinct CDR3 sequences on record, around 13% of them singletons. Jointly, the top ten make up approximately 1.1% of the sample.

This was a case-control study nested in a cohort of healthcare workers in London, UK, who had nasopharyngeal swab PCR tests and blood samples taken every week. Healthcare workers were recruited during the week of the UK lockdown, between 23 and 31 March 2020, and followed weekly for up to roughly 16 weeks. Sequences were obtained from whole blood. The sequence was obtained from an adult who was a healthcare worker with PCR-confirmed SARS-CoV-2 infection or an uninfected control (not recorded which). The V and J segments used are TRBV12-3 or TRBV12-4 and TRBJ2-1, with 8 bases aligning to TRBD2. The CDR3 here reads CASRPIRGGFDEQFF. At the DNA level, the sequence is TGTGCCAGCAGGCCAATTCGGGGGGGTTTCGATGAGCAGTTCTTC.